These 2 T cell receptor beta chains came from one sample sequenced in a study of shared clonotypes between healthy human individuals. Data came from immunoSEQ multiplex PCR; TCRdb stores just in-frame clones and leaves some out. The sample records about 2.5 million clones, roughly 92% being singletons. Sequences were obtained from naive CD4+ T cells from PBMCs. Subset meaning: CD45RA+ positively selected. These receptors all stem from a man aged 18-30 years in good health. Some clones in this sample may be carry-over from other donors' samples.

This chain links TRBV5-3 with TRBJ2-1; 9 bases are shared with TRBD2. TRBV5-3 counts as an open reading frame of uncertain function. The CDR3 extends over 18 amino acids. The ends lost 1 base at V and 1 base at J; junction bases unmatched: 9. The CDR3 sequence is CARSLSLAAGGSYNEQFF. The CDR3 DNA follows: TGTGCCAGAAGCTTGTCCCTAGCCGCGGGAGGGTCCTACAATGAGCAGTTCTTC.

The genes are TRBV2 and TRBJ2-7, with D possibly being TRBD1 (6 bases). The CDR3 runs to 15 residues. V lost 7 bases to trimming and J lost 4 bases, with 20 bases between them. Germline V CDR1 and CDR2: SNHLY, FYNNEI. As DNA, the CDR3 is TGTGCCAGCAACATGTTCTGGGGGCCGGGATACGAGCAGTACTTC. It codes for CASNMFWGPGYEQYF.